This TCR beta chain was retrieved from a study of blood T cells in healthy people across ages. This clonotype was seen only a few times. Its antigen is unknown. Donors were healthy Caucasian individuals from Russia aged about 6 to 90. Then a second PCR, running about 6 to 12 cycles, was carried out with a sample-barcoded 5' primer and a J-beta primer mix. In TCRdb, the 5' RACE reads were re-called with MiXCR into one record per CDR3 protein. Among roughly 700,000 distinct CDR3 sequences, 20% to 30% were seen once, and the ten largest hold 9.4%. Study-wide points: Across samples, TCR beta diversity tracked strongly with naive T cell percentage.

The same specimen was also included in a second study, on T cells of mothers and their children. That work adds: A few healthy Caucasian mothers gave samples, and so did their six children.

The material sequenced was blood. This sequence originates from a boy under 18 in good health.

CDR3 bases: TGTGCCAGCTGCCTAGCGGGAGGGCCGGAGGTGGAGACCCAGTACTTC. Translation gives CASCLAGGPEVETQYF. The rearrangement joins TRBV10-3 to TRBJ2-5; 12 bases fit TRBD2. V shed 10 bases, J shed 5 bases, and the junction held 14 bases outside the gene matches. This CDR3 spans 16 amino acids. Germline lookup yields CDR1 ENHRY and CDR2 SYGVKD.